The 11 T cell receptor beta chains below come from one sample, sequenced in a study of monozygotic twins with cystic fibrosis. Profiling relied on immunoSEQ multiplex PCR, and the TCRdb table lists in-frame clones only, not all of them. Among over 10,000 clones listed, over 75% were seen once. Sequenced input: blood. These receptors all stem from a man aged 18-30 years with cystic fibrosis.

The V gene is TRBV7-2, the J gene TRBJ1-3; tentative D call: TRBD1 (6 bases). CDR1 SGHTA and CDR2 FQGNSA come from the germline V gene. The CDR3 runs to 18 residues. Trimming took 4 bases from V and 0 from J, leaving 19 bases between them. This CDR3 is CASSSITGRLPSGNTIYF. CDR3 sequence (DNA): TGTGCCAGCAGCTCCATAACAGGGAGACTTCCCTCTGGAAACACCATATATTTT.

The chain recombines TRBV5-4 with TRBJ2-2, with 12 bases that match TRBD2. Trimming at V came to 0 bases and at J to 4 bases, leaving 4 bases not matched to a gene. Germline V gene sequence: CDR1 SGHNT, CDR2 YYREEE (reference sequence). This CDR3 has 17 residues. This chain's CDR3 is CASSLVVLAGGTGELFF. CDR3 coding DNA: TGTGCCAGCAGCTTGGTCGTACTAGCGGGAGGCACCGGGGAGCTGTTTTTT. Full variable domain (remainder filled in from reference TRBV5-4 and TRBJ2-2): ETGVTQSPTHLIKTRGQQVTLRCSSQSGHNTVSWYQQALGQGPQFIFQYYREEENGRGNFPPRFSGLQFPNYSSELNVNALELDDSALYLCASSLVVLAGGTGELFFGEGSRLTVL.

The chain employs TRBV11-2 and TRBJ1-4; a possible D gene is TRBD1 (5 bases). CDR1 SGHAT and CDR2 FQNNGV come from the germline V gene. The CDR3 extends over 14 amino acids. The ends were cut back, 6 bases at V and 11 bases at J, with 19 bases in the middle. The CDR3 here is CASRWVGAAWKLFF. CDR3 in DNA: TGTGCCAGCAGATGGGTCGGGGCAGCATGGAAACTGTTTTTT.

The chain couples TRBV19 to TRBJ1-6; no firm D call. The CDR3 covers 16 residues. Trimming removed 4 bases at V and 6 bases at J, with 16 bases between. Germline-derived CDR1 and CDR2 are LNHDA and SQIVND (reference sequence). The CDR3 bases are TGTGCCAGTAGTAGCCTCGCAGGACCCCTTAATTCACCCCTCCACTTT. It codes for CASSSLAGPLNSPLHF. Combining the CDR3 with reference TRBV19 and TRBJ1-6 gives the whole variable domain DGGITQSPKYLFRKEGQNVTLSCEQNLNHDAMYWYRQDPGQGLRLIYYSQIVNDFQKGDIAEGYSVSREKKESFPLTVTSAQKNPTAFYLCASSSLAGPLNSPLHFGNGTRLTVT.

V usage is TRBV29-1 and J usage is TRBJ2-3; maybe TRBD1 (6 bases). The V and J ends lost 6 bases and 6 bases respectively, with 13 bases between them. The CDR3 runs to 12 residues. Looked up from germline, CDR1 is SQVTM and CDR2 is ANQGSEA. The CDR3, as DNA: TGCAGCGTCGGACAGAGCTCGGATACGCAGTATTTT. This codes for CSVGQSSDTQYF.

The rearrangement joins TRBV29-1 to TRBJ1-4; D is unclear. Germline CDR1 is SQVTM and CDR2 is ANQGSEA. Trimming cost V 7 bases and J 0 bases, with 6 bases left between them. This CDR3 comprises 12 residues. CDR3 bases: TGCAGCGCCTCATCAACTAATGAAAAACTGTTTTTT. This translates into CSASSTNEKLFF.

The V gene is TRBV11-2, the J gene TRBJ2-5; 13 nucleotides align to TRBD2. This CDR3 comprises 16 residues. Germline assignment: CDR1 SGHAT and CDR2 FQNNGV. V dropped 5 bases and J dropped 5; count of bases not matched to a gene: 8. The CDR3 region has the DNA TGTGCCAGCAGCCATTGGACTAGCGGGAGATGGGAGACCCAGTACTTC. This encodes CASSHWTSGRWETQYF.

V gene TRBV4-2 combines with J gene TRBJ2-4; the D gene is possibly TRBD2 (5 bases). CDR3 length equals 18 residues. V was trimmed by 1 base and J by 10 bases, leaving 26 bases between them. CDR1 and CDR2 (germline): LGHNA, YNFKEQ. CDR3 nucleotide sequence: TGTGCCAGCAGCCAAGGCCGACTAATCGTCTCTCAAGCGACGATTCAGTACTTC. It yields the protein CASSQGRLIVSQATIQYF.

As DNA, the CDR3 is TGTGCCAGCAGCCCCTCCCCGGGGGGGGGCACAGATACGCAGTATTTT. Protein sequence: CASSPSPGGGTDTQYF. The V gene is TRBV9, the J gene TRBJ2-3, with 8 bases lining up with TRBD2. The CDR3 has 16 amino acids. CDR1 and CDR2 (germline): SGDLS, YYNGEE. V dropped 4 bases and J dropped 1; count of bases not matched to a gene: 8.

The rearrangement uses TRBV6-4 and TRBJ2-3; D is ambiguous. CDR3 length equals 13 residues. Trimming cost V 2 bases and J 6 bases, with 9 bases left between them. Germline CDR1 reads MRHNA; CDR2 reads SNTAGT. CDR3 bases: TGTGCCAGCAGTGACGATCTCTTGGATACGCAGTATTTT. It translates to CASSDDLLDTQYF.

The chain carries TRBV11-2 and TRBJ2-5; possible D gene TRBD1, 5 bases. The V end was cut by 3 bases, the J end by 4 bases, with 15 bases between. Germline lookup yields CDR1 SGHAT and CDR2 FQNNGV. This CDR3 is 15 amino acids long. The CDR3 spells CASSFSEIRGETQYF. The CDR3, as DNA: TGTGCCAGCAGCTTTTCTGAAATTAGGGGAGAGACCCAGTACTTC. The full variable domain, with the rest looked up from reference TRBV11-2 and TRBJ2-5, is EAGVAQSPRYKIIEKRQSVAFWCNPISGHATLYWYQQILGQGPKLLIQFQNNGVVDDSQLPKDRFSAERLKGVDSTLKIQPAKLEDSAVYLCASSFSEIRGETQYFGPGTRLLVL.